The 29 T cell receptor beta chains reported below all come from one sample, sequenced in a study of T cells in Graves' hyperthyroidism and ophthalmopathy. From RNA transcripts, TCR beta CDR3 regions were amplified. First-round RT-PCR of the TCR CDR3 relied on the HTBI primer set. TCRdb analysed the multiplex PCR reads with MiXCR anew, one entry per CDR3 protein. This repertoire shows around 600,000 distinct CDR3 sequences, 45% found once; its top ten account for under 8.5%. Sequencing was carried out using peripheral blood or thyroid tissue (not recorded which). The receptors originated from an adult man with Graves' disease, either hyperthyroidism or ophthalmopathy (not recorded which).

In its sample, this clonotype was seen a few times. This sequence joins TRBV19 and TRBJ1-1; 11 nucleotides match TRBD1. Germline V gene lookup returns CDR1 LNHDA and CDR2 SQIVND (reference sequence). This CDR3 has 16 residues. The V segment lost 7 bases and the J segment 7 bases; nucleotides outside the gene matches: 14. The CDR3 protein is CASISGTGGLRSEAFF. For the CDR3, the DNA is TGTGCCAGTATCTCCGGGACAGGGGGATTAAGGAGTGAAGCTTTCTTT.

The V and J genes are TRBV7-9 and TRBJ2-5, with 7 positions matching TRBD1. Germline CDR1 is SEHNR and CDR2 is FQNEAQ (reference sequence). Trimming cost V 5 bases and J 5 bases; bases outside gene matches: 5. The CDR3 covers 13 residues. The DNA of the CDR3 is TGTGCCAGCAGCGACATGACAGGGGAGACCCAGTACTTC. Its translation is CASSDMTGETQYF.

CDR3 DNA: TGTGCCAGCAGCCTTTTAACGGAAGGAAACACCATATATTTT. Amino acids: CASSLLTEGNTIYF. The rearrangement links TRBV16 to TRBJ1-3; D uncertain. The germline V and J ends were trimmed by 4 bases and 4 bases, with 11 bases remaining between them. Per the germline V gene, CDR1 is KGHSY and CDR2 is FQNENV. The CDR3 contains 14 residues.

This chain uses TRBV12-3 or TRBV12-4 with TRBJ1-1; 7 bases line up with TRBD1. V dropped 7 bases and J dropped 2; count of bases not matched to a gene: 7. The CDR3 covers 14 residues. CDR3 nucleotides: TGTGCCAGCACCATAGGGACAGTTAACACTGAAGCTTTCTTT. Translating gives CASTIGTVNTEAFF.

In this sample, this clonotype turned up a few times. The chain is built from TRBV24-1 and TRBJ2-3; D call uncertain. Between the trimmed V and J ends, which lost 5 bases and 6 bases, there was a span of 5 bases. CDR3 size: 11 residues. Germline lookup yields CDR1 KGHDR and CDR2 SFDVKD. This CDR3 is CATSVSDTQYF. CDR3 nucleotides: TGTGCCACCAGTGTCTCGGATACGCAGTATTTT.

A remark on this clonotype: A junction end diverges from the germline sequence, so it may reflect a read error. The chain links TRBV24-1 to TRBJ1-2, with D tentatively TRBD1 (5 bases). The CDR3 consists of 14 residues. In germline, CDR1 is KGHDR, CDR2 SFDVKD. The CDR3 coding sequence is TGTGCCAGCAGTTCGCCGGGACTTAACTATGGCTACACCTTC. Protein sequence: CASSSPGLNYGYTF.

The chain's CDR3 is CASPGQGASGNQPQHF. The CDR3 DNA is TGTGCCAGCCCGGGACAGGGGGCTTCGGGCAATCAGCCCCAGCATTTT. The chain employs TRBV25-1 and TRBJ1-5; 12 bases fit TRBD1. CDR3 length: 16 amino acids. Germline CDR1 is MGHDK and CDR2 is SYGVNS. With 8 bases clipped from V and 2 bases from J, the junction kept 7 bases outside the gene matches.

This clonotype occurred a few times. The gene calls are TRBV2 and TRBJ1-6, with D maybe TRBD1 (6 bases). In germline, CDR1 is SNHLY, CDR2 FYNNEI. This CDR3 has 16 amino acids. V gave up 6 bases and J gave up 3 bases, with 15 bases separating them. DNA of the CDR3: TGTGCCAGCAGGAGTGGGGGGCGGTTCTATAATTCACCCCTCCACTTT. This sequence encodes CASRSGGRFYNSPLHF.

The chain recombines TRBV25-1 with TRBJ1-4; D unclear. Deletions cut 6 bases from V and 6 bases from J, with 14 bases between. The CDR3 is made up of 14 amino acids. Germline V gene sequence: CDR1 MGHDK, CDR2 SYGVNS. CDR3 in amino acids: CASRDWNTDEKLFF. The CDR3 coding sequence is TGTGCCAGCAGAGATTGGAACACCGATGAAAAACTGTTTTTT.

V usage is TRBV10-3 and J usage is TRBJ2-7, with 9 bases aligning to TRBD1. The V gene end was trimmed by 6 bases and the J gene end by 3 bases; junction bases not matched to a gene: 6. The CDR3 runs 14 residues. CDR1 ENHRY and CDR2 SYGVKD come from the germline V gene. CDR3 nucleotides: TGTGCCATCAGCAGAGACAGGGGGTTCTACGAGCAGTACTTC. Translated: CAISRDRGFYEQYF.

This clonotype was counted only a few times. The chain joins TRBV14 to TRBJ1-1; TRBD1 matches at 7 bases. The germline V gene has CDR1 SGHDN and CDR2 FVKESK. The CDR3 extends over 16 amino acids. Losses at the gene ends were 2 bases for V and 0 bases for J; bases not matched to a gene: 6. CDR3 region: CASSQWEGALNTEAFF. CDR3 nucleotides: TGTGCCAGCAGCCAATGGGAGGGGGCGTTGAACACTGAAGCTTTCTTT.

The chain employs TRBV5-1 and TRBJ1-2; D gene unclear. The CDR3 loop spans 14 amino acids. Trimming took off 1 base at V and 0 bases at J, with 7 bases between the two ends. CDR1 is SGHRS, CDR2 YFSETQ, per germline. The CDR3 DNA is TGCGCCAGCAGCTTGAAGGAGTCTAACTATGGCTACACCTTC. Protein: CASSLKESNYGYTF.

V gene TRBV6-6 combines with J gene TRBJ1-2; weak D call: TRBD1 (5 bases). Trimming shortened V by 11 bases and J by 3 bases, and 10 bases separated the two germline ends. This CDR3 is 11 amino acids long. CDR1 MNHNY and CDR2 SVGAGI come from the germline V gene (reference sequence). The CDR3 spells CAGGMDYGYTF. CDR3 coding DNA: TGTGCCGGGGGTATGGACTATGGCTACACCTTC.

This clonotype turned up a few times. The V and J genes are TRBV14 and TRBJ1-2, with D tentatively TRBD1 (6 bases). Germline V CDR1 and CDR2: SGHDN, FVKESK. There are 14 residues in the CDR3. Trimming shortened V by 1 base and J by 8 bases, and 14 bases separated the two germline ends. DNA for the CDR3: TGTGCCAGCAGCCAAGTCGCAGGGGTATGGGGCTACACCTTC. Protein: CASSQVAGVWGYTF.

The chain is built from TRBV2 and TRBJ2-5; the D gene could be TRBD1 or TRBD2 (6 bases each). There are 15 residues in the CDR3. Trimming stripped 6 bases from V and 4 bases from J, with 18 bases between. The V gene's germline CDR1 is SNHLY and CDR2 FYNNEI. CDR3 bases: TGTGCCAGCAGCCGCCAACAGGGACTGGTAGAGACCCAGTACTTC. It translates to CASSRQQGLVETQYF.

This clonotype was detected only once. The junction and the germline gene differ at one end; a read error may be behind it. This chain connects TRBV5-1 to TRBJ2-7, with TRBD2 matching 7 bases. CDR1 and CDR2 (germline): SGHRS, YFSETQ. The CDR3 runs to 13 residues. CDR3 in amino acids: CASRLRGDYEQYF. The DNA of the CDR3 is TGTGCCAGCCGGCTCCGGGGGGACTACGAGCAGTACTTC.

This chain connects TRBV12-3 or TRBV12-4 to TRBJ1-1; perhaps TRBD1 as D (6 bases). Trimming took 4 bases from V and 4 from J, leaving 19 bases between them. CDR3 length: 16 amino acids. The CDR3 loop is CASSYSFFAGATEAFF. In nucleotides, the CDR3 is TGTGCCAGCAGTTACTCGTTCTTCGCAGGGGCCACTGAAGCTTTCTTT.

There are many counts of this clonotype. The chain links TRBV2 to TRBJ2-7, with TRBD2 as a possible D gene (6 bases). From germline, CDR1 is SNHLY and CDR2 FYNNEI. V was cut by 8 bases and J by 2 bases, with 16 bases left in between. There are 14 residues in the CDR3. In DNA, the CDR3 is TGTGCCAGCGCGGGAATGGACACTCCCTACGAGCAGTACTTC. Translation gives CASAGMDTPYEQYF.

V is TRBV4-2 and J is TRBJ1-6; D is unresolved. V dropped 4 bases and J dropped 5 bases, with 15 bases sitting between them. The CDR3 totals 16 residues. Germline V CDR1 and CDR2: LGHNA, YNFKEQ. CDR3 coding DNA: TGTGCCAGCAGCCCGGATGGGTACGCCGATAATTCACCCCTCCACTTT. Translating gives CASSPDGYADNSPLHF.

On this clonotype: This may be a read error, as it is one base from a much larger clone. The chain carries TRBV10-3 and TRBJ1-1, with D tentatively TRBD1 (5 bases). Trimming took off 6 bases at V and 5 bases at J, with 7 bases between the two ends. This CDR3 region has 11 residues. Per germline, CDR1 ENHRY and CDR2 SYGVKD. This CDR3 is CAISHRTEAFF. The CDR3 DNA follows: TGTGCCATCAGCCACAGGACTGAAGCTTTCTTT.

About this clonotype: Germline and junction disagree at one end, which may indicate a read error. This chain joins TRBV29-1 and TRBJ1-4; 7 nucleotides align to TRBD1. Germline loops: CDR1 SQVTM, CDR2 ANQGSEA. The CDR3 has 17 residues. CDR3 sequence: CSVEDRTGGTTNEKLFF. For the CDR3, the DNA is TGCAGCGTCGAAGACCGGACAGGAGGGACAACTAATGAAAAACTGTTTTTT.

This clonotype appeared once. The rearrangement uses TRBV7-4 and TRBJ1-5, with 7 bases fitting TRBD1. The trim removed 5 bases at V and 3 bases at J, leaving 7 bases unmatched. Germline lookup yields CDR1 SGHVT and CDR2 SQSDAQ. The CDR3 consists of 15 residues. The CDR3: CASSRRQGPNQPQHF. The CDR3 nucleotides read TGTGCCAGCAGCAGACGACAGGGACCCAATCAGCCCCAGCATTTT.

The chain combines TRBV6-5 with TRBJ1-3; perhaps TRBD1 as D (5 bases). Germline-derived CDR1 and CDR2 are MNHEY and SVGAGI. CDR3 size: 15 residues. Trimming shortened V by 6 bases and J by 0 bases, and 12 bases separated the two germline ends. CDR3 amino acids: CASRHDSSSGNTIYF. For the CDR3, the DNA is TGTGCCAGCAGGCATGACAGCTCCTCTGGAAACACCATATATTTT.

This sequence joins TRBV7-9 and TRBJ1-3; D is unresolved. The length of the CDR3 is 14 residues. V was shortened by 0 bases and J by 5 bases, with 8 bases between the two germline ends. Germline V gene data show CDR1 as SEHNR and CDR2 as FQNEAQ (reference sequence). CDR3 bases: TGTGCCAGCAGCTTAGCAGGGCTGAGAAACACCATATATTTT. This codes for CASSLAGLRNTIYF.

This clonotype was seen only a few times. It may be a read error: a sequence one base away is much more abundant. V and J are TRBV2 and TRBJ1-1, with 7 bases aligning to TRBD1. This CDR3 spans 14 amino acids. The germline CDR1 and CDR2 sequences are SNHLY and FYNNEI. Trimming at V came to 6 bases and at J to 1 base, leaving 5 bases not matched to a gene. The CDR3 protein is CASSAGTENTEAFF. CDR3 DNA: TGTGCCAGCAGCGCCGGGACAGAGAACACTGAAGCTTTCTTT.

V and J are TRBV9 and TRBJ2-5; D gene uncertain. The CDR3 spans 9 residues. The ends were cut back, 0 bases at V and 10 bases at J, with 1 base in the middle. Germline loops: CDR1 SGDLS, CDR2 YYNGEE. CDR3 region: CASSVDQYF. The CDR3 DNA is TGTGCCAGCAGCGTAGACCAGTACTTC.

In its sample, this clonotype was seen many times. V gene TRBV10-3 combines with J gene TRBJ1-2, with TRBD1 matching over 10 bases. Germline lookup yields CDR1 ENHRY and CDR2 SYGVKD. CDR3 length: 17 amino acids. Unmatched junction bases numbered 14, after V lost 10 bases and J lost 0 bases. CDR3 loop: CATEEGQGRGPNYGYTF. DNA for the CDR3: TGTGCCACAGAGGAGGGACAGGGGCGCGGTCCTAACTATGGCTACACCTTC.

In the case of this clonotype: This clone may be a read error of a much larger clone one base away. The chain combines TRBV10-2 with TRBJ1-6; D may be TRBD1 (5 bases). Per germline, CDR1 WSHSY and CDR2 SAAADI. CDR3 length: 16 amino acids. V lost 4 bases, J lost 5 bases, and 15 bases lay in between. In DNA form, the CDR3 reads TGCGCCAGCAGTGCGGCGGTAGGGGCCGATAATTCACCCCTCCACTTT. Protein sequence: CASSAAVGADNSPLHF.

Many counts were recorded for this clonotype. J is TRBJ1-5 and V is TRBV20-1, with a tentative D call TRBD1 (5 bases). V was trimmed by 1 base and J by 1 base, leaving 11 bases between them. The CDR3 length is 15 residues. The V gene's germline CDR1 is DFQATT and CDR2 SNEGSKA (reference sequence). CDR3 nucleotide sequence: TGCAGTGCTAGAGTGGGCGGGGGAAGCAATCAGCCCCAGCATTTT. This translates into CSARVGGGSNQPQHF.